Listed below are T cell receptor beta chains from one sample, sequenced in a study of T cells in Graves' hyperthyroidism and ophthalmopathy. TCRdb redid the calling of the multiplex PCR reads with MiXCR, one entry per CDR3 protein. The table includes hundreds of thousands of distinct CDR3 sequences, roughly 25% detected once. Sequencing used blood. The receptors derive from a woman in her twenties or thirties with Graves' ophthalmopathy. The CDR3 runs from the conserved cysteine through the conserved F or W. Each record gives: clone size, J gene, V gene, D gene, CDR3 protein, CDR3 DNA. The D gene is left open where the match is weak. Clone size is not always given. Where it is, it says once, few, many or a class for expanded clones.

- TRBJ1-1 TRBV20-1 - CSASSAGVQMNTEAFF TGCAGTGCTAGTTCGGCAGGAGTCCAAATGAACACTGAAGCTTTCTTT
- TRBJ2-2 TRBV11-2 TRBD2 CASSLVAGGHGRELFF TGTGCCAGCAGCTTAGTAGCGGGGGGCCACGGCCGGGAGCTGTTTTTT
- TRBJ1-1 TRBV9 TRBD1 CASSVASTGGGEAFF TGTGCCAGCAGCGTAGCCTCCACAGGGGGAGGGGAAGCTTTCTTT
many TRBJ1-2 TRBV6-1 - CASSQGLNYGYTF TGTGCCAGCAGCCAGGGCCTAAACTATGGCTACACCTTC
- TRBJ2-5 TRBV28 TRBD1 CASRETGLETQYF TGTGCCAGCAGAGAGACAGGGCTGGAGACCCAGTACTTC
few TRBJ2-7 TRBV6-2/TRBV6-3 TRBD1 CASSYSDREFSYEQYF TGTGCCAGCAGTTACTCCGACAGGGAGTTCTCCTACGAGCAGTACTTC
many TRBJ2-7 TRBV6-5 TRBD2 CASSHGGAGDTYEQYF TGTGCCAGCAGTCACGGGGGAGCGGGGGATACTTACGAGCAGTACTTC
- TRBJ2-5 TRBV5-1 TRBD2 CASRHALAGGQETQYF TGCGCCAGCAGACACGCACTAGCGGGAGGCCAAGAGACCCAGTACTTC
few TRBJ2-5 TRBV29-1 TRBD2 CSVGLAGGPGETQYF TGCAGCGTCGGACTAGCGGGGGGGCCCGGAGAGACCCAGTACTTC
many TRBJ1-2 TRBV6-5 - CASSYFSSSHYGYTF TGTGCCAGCAGTTACTTTTCGTCTAGTCACTATGGCTACACCTTC
many TRBJ1-2 TRBV12-3/TRBV12-4 - CASSSRGFWGYTF TGTGCCAGCAGTTCTCGGGGATTTTGGGGCTACACCTTC
many TRBJ1-1 TRBV7-3 - CASSSSGDTEAFF TGTGCCAGCAGCTCGTCCGGGGACACTGAAGCTTTCTTT
- TRBJ1-2 TRBV12-3/TRBV12-4 - CASSLQDFYGYTF TGTGCCAGCAGTTTGCAAGACTTCTATGGCTACACCTTC
many TRBJ1-2 TRBV6-5 TRBD1 CASSYKDRNYGYTF TGTGCCAGCAGTTATAAGGACAGGAACTATGGCTACACCTTC
- TRBJ2-2 TRBV6-1 - CASSPRADTGELFF TGTGCCAGCAGCCCGAGGGCCGACACCGGGGAGCTGTTTTTT
few TRBJ1-1 TRBV30 - CAWSYKTVTEAFF TGTGCCTGGAGTTATAAGACAGTCACTGAAGCTTTCTTT
few TRBJ2-2 TRBV20-1 TRBD2 CSAPSGGDAGELFF TGCAGTGCTCCTAGCGGGGGGGACGCCGGGGAGCTGTTTTTT
many TRBJ1-1 TRBV7-2 TRBD1 CASSTGQGWNTEAFF TGTGCCAGCAGCACGGGACAGGGCTGGAACACTGAAGCTTTCTTT
- TRBJ2-5 TRBV27 TRBD2 CASSGLAGGAQYF TGTGCCAGCAGCGGACTAGCGGGAGGAGCCCAGTACTTC
many TRBJ1-5 TRBV20-1 TRBD1 CSARDVGQGSNQPQHF TGCAGTGCTAGAGATGTGGGACAGGGGAGCAATCAGCCCCAGCATTTT
- TRBJ1-2 TRBV12-3/TRBV12-4 - CASSLRRTYGYTF TGTGCCAGCAGTCTTAGACGGACCTATGGCTACACCTTC
many TRBJ2-7 TRBV5-1 - CASSLGGQAGRSSYEQYF TGCGCCAGCAGCTTGGGCGGGCAAGCGGGTCGAAGCTCCTACGAGCAGTACTTC
many TRBJ1-2 TRBV10-3 - CAISGRAGERGYTF TGTGCCATCAGTGGTCGGGCAGGGGAACGTGGCTACACCTTC
many TRBJ1-5 TRBV6-2/TRBV6-3 - CASSYYRGNQPQHF TGTGCCAGCAGTTACTACAGGGGCAATCAGCCCCAGCATTTT
many TRBJ2-5 TRBV7-3 - CASTHPGLRETQYF TGTGCCAGCACCCATCCAGGGTTGAGAGAGACCCAGTACTTC
many TRBJ2-7 TRBV12-3/TRBV12-4 TRBD1 CASSPRTGPYEQYF TGTGCCAGCAGCCCTCGGACAGGCCCCTACGAGCAGTACTTC
many TRBJ1-1 TRBV28 TRBD1 CASSPRGDAEAFF TGTGCCAGCAGCCCCAGGGGGGACGCTGAAGCTTTCTTT
- TRBJ2-5 TRBV15 - CATSRGLSGETQYF TGTGCCACCAGCAGGGGACTGAGCGGAGAGACCCAGTACTTC
many TRBJ1-1 TRBV6-5 - CASSYSTSSQEAFF TGTGCCAGCAGTTACTCTACCTCTAGCCAAGAAGCTTTCTTT
- TRBJ2-7 TRBV11-1 TRBD1 CASSSQTGTYEQYF TGTGCCAGCAGCTCACAGACAGGGACCTACGAGCAGTACTTC
many TRBJ2-3 TRBV6-1 - CASSERPWTDNTQYF TGTGCCAGCAGTGAAAGGCCCTGGACAGACAATACGCAGTATTTT
- TRBJ1-3 TRBV28 - CASSPPVGSGNTIYF TGTGCCAGCAGTCCCCCCGTGGGCTCTGGAAACACCATATATTTT
few TRBJ1-2 TRBV6-2/TRBV6-3 - CASSYLDGNYGYTF TGTGCCAGCAGTTACTTGGACGGAAACTATGGCTACACCTTC
- TRBJ2-5 TRBV28 TRBD1 CASREGQEETQYF TGTGCCAGCAGGGAGGGACAGGAAGAGACCCAGTACTTC
many TRBJ1-2 TRBV6-1 - CASSRKGYGYTF TGTGCCAGCAGTCGTAAGGGGTATGGCTACACCTTC
- TRBJ1-1 TRBV15 TRBD1 CATSRDRDRTAFF TGTGCCACCAGCAGAGATAGGGACAGGACGGCTTTCTTT
many TRBJ2-2 TRBV29-1 - CSVEVGAGGELFF TGCAGCGTTGAAGTGGGGGCGGGCGGGGAGCTGTTTTTT
- TRBJ1-2 TRBV4-1 - CASSDWGGLNGYTF TGCGCCAGCAGCGACTGGGGAGGGCTGAATGGCTACACCTTC
many TRBJ1-2 TRBV6-5 TRBD1 CASRSDRFYGYTF TGTGCCAGCAGGTCGGACAGGTTCTATGGCTACACCTTC
- TRBJ2-5 TRBV11-3 - CASSLGQAPPQETQYF TGTGCCAGCAGCTTAGGACAGGCCCCCCCTCAAGAGACCCAGTACTTC
many TRBJ2-7 TRBV6-1 - CASSELSVSYEQYF TGTGCCAGCAGTGAACTCTCTGTCTCCTACGAGCAGTACTTC
- TRBJ2-7 TRBV10-3 TRBD1 CASRPPTGGEQYF TGTGCCAGCAGGCCCCCGACAGGGGGCGAGCAGTACTTC
- TRBJ2-2 TRBV30 TRBD1 CACTGATGELFF TGTGCCTGTACAGGGGCCACCGGGGAGCTGTTTTTT
few TRBJ1-1 TRBV29-1 - CSVEDPQRGTEAFF TGCAGCGTTGAAGATCCACAAAGAGGCACTGAAGCTTTCTTT
many TRBJ1-3 TRBV20-1 - CSASFRAGRNTIYF TGCAGTGCTAGTTTCCGGGCTGGAAGAAACACCATATATTTT
many TRBJ1-2 TRBV12-3/TRBV12-4 TRBD1 CASSPGDRRNSNYGYTF TGTGCCAGCAGTCCGGGGGACAGGAGAAACTCTAACTATGGCTACACCTTC
many TRBJ1-1 TRBV20-1 - CSAELQAHTEAFF TGCAGTGCTGAGTTACAGGCCCACACTGAAGCTTTCTTT
many TRBJ2-5 TRBV20-1 - CSASRQALQETQYF TGCAGTGCTAGTCGACAGGCCCTTCAAGAGACCCAGTACTTC
many TRBJ2-7 TRBV7-3 TRBD1 CASSSGTGFYEQYF TGTGCCAGCAGCTCTGGGACAGGGTTCTACGAGCAGTACTTC
- TRBJ2-5 TRBV11-2 - CASSLVRGVGETQYF TGTGCCAGCAGCTTAGTCAGGGGGGTAGGGGAGACCCAGTACTTC
few TRBJ1-1 TRBV25-1 - CASQDGEAFF TGTGCCAGCCAGGACGGTGAAGCTTTCTTT